These 26 T cell receptor beta chains originate from one sample sequenced in a study of T cells after yellow fever vaccination. TCRdb re-analysed the 5' RACE reads in MiXCR, keeping a single row per CDR3 protein. This table has approximately 550,000 distinct CDR3 sequences, around an eighth appearing once. This specimen consisted of PBMCs, obtained on the day of the yellow fever booster vaccination. All receptors derive from a man in his thirties or forties who received the YFV17D yellow fever vaccine.

This clonotype has a count of ten or more. The rearrangement joins TRBV4-2 to TRBJ2-3; possibly TRBD2 for D (6 bases). Trimming removed 0 bases at V and 9 bases at J, with 13 bases between. This CDR3 has 14 amino acids. Germline CDR1 reads LGHNA; CDR2 reads YNFKEQ. The CDR3 coding sequence is TGTGCCAGCAGCCAAGAAGTAGTCGGGAGCACGCAGTATTTT. Encoded protein: CASSQEVVGSTQYF.

J is TRBJ2-2 and V is TRBV6-1; D call uncertain. Deletions cut 7 bases from V and 7 bases from J, with 16 bases between. The germline V gene encodes CDR1 MNHNS and CDR2 SASEGT. CDR3 length equals 14 residues. The CDR3 reads CASTLTTPGGELFF. The CDR3 nucleotides read TGTGCCAGCACGCTAACTACCCCGGGCGGGGAGCTGTTTTTT.

This clonotype was seen many times. An end of the junction differs from the germline gene, which may be a read error. J is TRBJ2-2 and V is TRBV7-2, with D hard to call. The length of the CDR3 is 14 residues. Per the germline V gene, CDR1 is SGHTA and CDR2 is FQGNSA. CDR3 bases: TGCGCCAGCAGCTTGGTACAGAGCACCGGGGAGCTGTTTTTT. Protein sequence: CASSLVQSTGELFF.

The chain carries TRBV6-2 or TRBV6-3 and TRBJ2-1; D unclear. V lost 8 bases and J lost 9, with 14 bases in between. CDR3 size: 12 residues. The germline V gene has CDR1 MNHEY and CDR2 SVGEGT. The CDR3 protein is CASDDPPGEQFF. CDR3 nucleotide sequence: TGTGCCAGCGACGACCCCCCGGGTGAGCAGTTCTTC.

The genes are TRBV4-1 and TRBJ2-2; 8 bases match TRBD2. J gave up 4 bases and V 4 bases, and 11 bases lay outside the gene matches. The CDR3 has 17 amino acids. CDR1 is MGHRA and CDR2 is YSYEKL in the germline V gene. As DNA, the CDR3 is TGCGCCAGCAGCCGCCCGGACGGGAGGGCCAGCACCGGGGAGCTGTTTTTT. This translates into CASSRPDGRASTGELFF.

A few counts support this clonotype. The chain couples TRBV12-3 or TRBV12-4 to TRBJ2-7; 10 bases fit TRBD2. This CDR3 is 14 amino acids long. The V segment lost 6 bases and the J segment 1 base; nucleotides outside the gene matches: 3. This CDR3 reads CASSTSGISYEQYF. As DNA, the CDR3 is TGTGCCAGCAGCACTAGCGGGATTTCCTACGAGCAGTACTTC.

This clonotype has more than one count but fewer than ten. The V gene is TRBV6-2 or TRBV6-3, the J gene TRBJ2-7; no firm D call. Germline V gene data show CDR1 as MNHEY and CDR2 as SVGEGT. V was clipped by 8 bases and J by 3 bases, with 14 bases between them. CDR3 length: 13 amino acids. CDR3 sequence: CASLAVADYEQYF. The CDR3 DNA reads as TGTGCCAGCCTGGCGGTAGCTGACTACGAGCAGTACTTC.

This chain connects TRBV30 to TRBJ2-5, with TRBD2 identical over 7 bases. CDR1 is GTSNPN, CDR2 SVGIG, per germline (reference sequence). This CDR3 contains 12 residues. V shed 2 bases and J 3 bases; nucleotides not matched to a gene: 0. The CDR3 DNA follows: TGTGCCTGGAGTCGGGGGGAAGAGACCCAGTACTTC. Translating gives CAWSRGEETQYF.

The J gene is TRBJ2-1, the V gene TRBV20-1; TRBD1 might be the D (6 bases). The CDR3 length is 14 residues. Between the trimmed V and J ends, which lost 3 bases and 4 bases, there was a span of 13 bases. Per the germline V gene, CDR1 is DFQATT and CDR2 is SNEGSKA (reference sequence). CDR3 nucleotide sequence: TGCAGTGCTAGCCGGGGACAAGCATACAATGAGCAGTTCTTC. It is translated as CSASRGQAYNEQFF.

This chain joins TRBV30 and TRBJ2-7, with D uncertain. Germline CDR1 reads GTSNPN; CDR2 reads SVGIG (reference sequence). The V end lost 0 bases, the J end lost 2 bases, and 8 bases lay between the germline ends. This CDR3 has 13 amino acids. The CDR3 reads CAWSVVHPYEQYF. The CDR3 DNA follows: TGTGCCTGGAGTGTGGTCCACCCCTACGAGCAGTACTTC.

The chain carries TRBV20-1 and TRBJ2-7, with 9 positions matching TRBD1. This CDR3 contains 13 residues. Germline V gene sequence: CDR1 DFQATT, CDR2 SNEGSKA (reference sequence). The junction had 8 bases not matched to a gene; V was cut back by 6 bases and J by 5 bases. The CDR3 bases are TGCAGTGCCGGACAGGGGATAAGAGACGAGCAGTACTTC. Its protein is CSAGQGIRDEQYF.

The DNA of the CDR3 is TGTGCCAGCAGCCTGTATAAGCTAGCGGGAGGACGGGGCAATGAGCAGTTCTTC. Translation: CASSLYKLAGGRGNEQFF. The gene calls are TRBV11-2 and TRBJ2-1; 11 nucleotides align to TRBD2. CDR1 is SGHAT, CDR2 FQNNGV, per germline. Trimming cost V 5 bases and J 6 bases; bases outside gene matches: 15. The length of the CDR3 is 18 residues.

In its sample, this clonotype was seen a few times. The V call is TRBV20-1, the J call TRBJ2-1; no firm D call. The CDR3 length is 16 residues. Trimming took off 2 bases at V and 0 bases at J, with 14 bases between the two ends. CDR1 is DFQATT and CDR2 is SNEGSKA in the germline V gene (reference sequence). The CDR3 is CSARLQASPSYNEQFF. CDR3 DNA: TGCAGTGCTAGACTGCAGGCTTCTCCCTCCTACAATGAGCAGTTCTTC.

The chain couples TRBV7-9 to TRBJ2-5; 12 nucleotides align to TRBD1. The CDR3 is 14 residues long. The V gene's germline CDR1 is SEHNR and CDR2 FQNEAQ (reference sequence). Unmatched junction bases numbered 1, after V lost 4 bases and J lost 4 bases. The CDR3 sequence: CASSSGQGAETQYF. The CDR3 DNA follows: TGTGCCAGCAGCTCGGGACAGGGGGCAGAGACCCAGTACTTC.

This clonotype was counted a few times. CDR3 amino acids: CSAPGHPRTGELFF. The CDR3 DNA reads TGCAGTGCTCCCGGACACCCAAGAACCGGGGAGCTGTTTTTT. This sequence joins TRBV20-1 and TRBJ2-2; TRBD1 is a possible D gene (5 bases). The V and J ends lost 5 bases and 5 bases respectively, with 15 bases between them. Per the germline V gene, CDR1 is DFQATT and CDR2 is SNEGSKA (reference sequence). The length of the CDR3 is 14 residues.

The V call is TRBV24-1, the J call TRBJ2-3; TRBD2 matches at 14 bases. The CDR3 runs 17 residues. Germline CDR1 reads KGHDR; CDR2 reads SFDVKD. Unmatched junction bases numbered 7, after V lost 4 bases and J lost 5 bases. CDR3 region: CATSDVRLAGGRDTQYF. For the CDR3, the DNA is TGTGCCACCAGTGACGTTCGACTAGCGGGAGGGCGAGATACGCAGTATTTT.

The chain uses TRBV28 and TRBJ2-3, with a possible D match to TRBD1 (5 bases). V was shortened by 7 bases and J by 6 bases, with 20 bases between the two germline ends. The CDR3 sequence is 15 residues long. The V gene's germline CDR1 is MDHEN and CDR2 SYDVKM. The CDR3 DNA is TGTGCCAGCATAGGTGCGCAGGGCCCTCCGGATACGCAGTATTTT. Translation: CASIGAQGPPDTQYF.

This clonotype was counted between two and nine times. The chain is built from TRBV27 and TRBJ1-2, with 7 bases identical to TRBD1. From germline, CDR1 is MNHEY and CDR2 SMNVEV (reference sequence). This CDR3 contains 15 residues. V shed 3 bases, J shed 5 bases, and the junction held 9 bases outside the gene matches. CDR3 in DNA: TGTGCCAGCAGTTTTTCCTGGGACAGCTCTTATGGCTACACCTTC. Its protein product is CASSFSWDSSYGYTF.

The chain is built from TRBV27 and TRBJ2-7, with a tentative D call TRBD2 (6 bases). V dropped 2 bases and J dropped 3 bases, with 14 bases sitting between them. The CDR3 is made up of 15 amino acids. Germline CDR1 and CDR2: MNHEY and SMNVEV (reference sequence). The CDR3 spells CASSLGRGGNYEQYF. In DNA, the CDR3 is TGTGCCAGCAGTTTAGGCCGTGGCGGGAACTACGAGCAGTACTTC.

This clonotype was detected a few times. The CDR3 DNA sequence: TGTGCTAGTTTCAGGGGGTACGAGCAGTACTTC. As protein: CASFRGYEQYF. The gene calls are TRBV12-5 and TRBJ2-7; 7 positions match TRBD1. The CDR3 is 11 residues long. After removal of 8 bases from V and 4 bases from J, the junction contained 2 bases not matched to a gene. CDR1 LGHNT and CDR2 FRNRAP come from the germline V gene.

This clonotype was observed a handful of times. The CDR3 sequence is CSARGAWRGGSSYNEQFF. CDR3 sequence (DNA): TGCAGTGCTAGAGGGGCATGGCGGGGCGGGAGCTCCTACAATGAGCAGTTCTTC. The chain couples TRBV20-1 to TRBJ2-1, with 7 nucleotides matching TRBD2. Trimming removed 1 base from V and 0 bases from J; junction bases left unmatched: 12. The germline gives CDR1 DFQATT, CDR2 SNEGSKA (reference sequence). CDR3 length: 18 residues.

This clonotype was seen a few times. The chain links TRBV12-3 or TRBV12-4 to TRBJ2-7; 11 bases fit TRBD1. The CDR3 consists of 14 residues. V trimming: 6 bases; J trimming: 2 bases; junction bases outside the gene matches: 3. The CDR3 DNA reads as TGTGCCAGCAGGTCGGGACAGGGGGCCTACGAGCAGTACTTC. Amino acid sequence: CASRSGQGAYEQYF.

This chain links TRBV12-3 or TRBV12-4 with TRBJ2-6; 7 nucleotides align to TRBD1. After removal of 4 bases from V and 0 bases from J, the junction contained 18 bases not matched to a gene. The CDR3 covers 21 residues. The chain's CDR3 is CASSSILRPDRASSGANVLTF. In DNA form, the CDR3 reads TGTGCCAGCAGTTCTATTCTTCGACCCGACAGGGCGAGCTCTGGGGCCAACGTCCTGACTTTC.

This clonotype was detected only a few times. The V and J genes are TRBV6-5 and TRBJ1-3; the D gene is possibly TRBD1 (5 bases). The CDR3 contains 15 residues. V was cut by 4 bases and J by 4 bases, with 14 bases left in between. Germline CDR1 reads MNHEY; CDR2 reads SVGAGI. The DNA of the CDR3 is TGTGCCAGCAGTTGGGGCGGGGGTTCGGGAAACACCATATATTTT. Residues: CASSWGGGSGNTIYF.

The V call is TRBV19, the J call TRBJ1-1, with TRBD1 matching over 11 bases. CDR1 is LNHDA and CDR2 is SQIVND in the germline V gene (reference sequence). Trimming at V came to 4 bases and at J to 6 bases, leaving 4 bases not matched to a gene. The CDR3 sequence is 14 residues long. CDR3 region: CASSTQGQGAEAFF. The CDR3 nucleotides are TGTGCCAGTAGTACCCAGGGACAGGGGGCTGAAGCTTTCTTT.

V is TRBV6-1 and J is TRBJ2-2, with TRBD1 matching 8 bases. Germline-derived CDR1 and CDR2 are MNHNS and SASEGT. The CDR3 consists of 16 residues. The ends lost 7 bases at V and 4 bases at J; junction bases unmatched: 11. The CDR3 nucleotides read TGTGCCAGCATCAAGACAGGGGCCCCTTTCACCGGGGAGCTGTTTTTT. This gives the protein CASIKTGAPFTGELFF.